These T cell receptor beta chains were read from a single sample in a study of beta chain features in type 1 diabetes. Clones were sequenced by immunoSEQ multiplex PCR, and TCRdb holds only the in-frame ones, with some missing. The repertoire holds 220,000 or so clones, 68% seen once, with around 0.05% in the top ten. Sequencing was carried out using naive CD4+ T cells from blood. All receptors derive from a man aged 25 to 45 in good health. Each CDR3 is given with its conserved first and last residue. A D gene is named only where the DNA matches it firmly. For some rows the clone size is stated as once, few or many, or as a class when expanded; others skip it.

V gene	clone size	D gene	J gene	CDR3 protein	CDR3 DNA
TRBV29-1	-	TRBD2	TRBJ2-5	CSGGTSGGFVETQYF	TGCAGCGGCGGGACTAGCGGGGGTTTCGTTGAGACCCAGTACTTC
TRBV28	-	TRBD1	TRBJ2-5	CASSWGQGRETQYF	TGTGCCAGCAGTTGGGGACAGGGTCGAGAGACCCAGTACTTC
TRBV30	once	-	TRBJ2-3	CAWSDKGEGTDTQYF	TGTGCCTGGAGTGATAAGGGGGAAGGCACAGATACGCAGTATTTT
TRBV30	few	-	TRBJ2-3	CAWSPPGRATDTQYF	TGTGCCTGGAGCCCGCCAGGTAGGGCCACAGATACGCAGTATTTT
TRBV4-3	-	-	TRBJ1-5	CASSPRGGNQPQHF	TGCGCCAGCAGCCCGAGGGGGGGCAATCAGCCCCAGCATTTT
TRBV6-9	-	-	TRBJ2-1	CASSYISSYNEQFF	TGTGCCAGCAGTTATATCTCTTCCTACAATGAGCAGTTCTTC
TRBV30	-	-	TRBJ2-2	CAWSVGGTGELFF	TGTGCCTGGAGTGTCGGGGGCACCGGGGAGCTGTTTTTT
TRBV29-1	few	-	TRBJ1-2	CSATTGIHGYTF	TGCAGCGCCACCACAGGGATCCATGGCTACACCTTC
TRBV20-1	few	-	TRBJ2-7	CSGDLRYEQYF	TGCAGTGGTGATCTCCGCTACGAGCAGTACTTC
TRBV30	-	-	TRBJ2-3	CAWSDTDTQYF	TGTGCCTGGAGTGATACAGATACGCAGTATTTT
TRBV25-1	-	-	TRBJ2-5	CASSVTETQYF	TGTGCCAGCAGTGTGACAGAGACCCAGTACTTC
TRBV11-2	-	TRBD1	TRBJ2-1	CASSYRQGSYNEQFF	TGTGCCAGCAGCTATCGACAGGGCTCCTACAATGAGCAGTTCTTC
TRBV14	-	-	TRBJ2-6	CASSQGAGFGANVLTF	TGTGCCAGCAGCCAAGGGGCTGGGTTCGGGGCCAACGTCCTGACTTTC
TRBV4-3	-	TRBD1	TRBJ2-7	CASSQVVGQGSYEQYF	TGCGCCAGCAGCCAAGTGGTTGGACAGGGCTCCTACGAGCAGTACTTC
TRBV28	-	-	TRBJ2-7	CASMKGLSSYEQYF	TGTGCCAGCATGAAGGGACTCAGCTCCTACGAGCAGTACTTC
TRBV29-1	-	TRBD1	TRBJ2-2	CSVRQGSTGELFF	TGCAGCGTTCGACAGGGGAGCACCGGGGAGCTGTTTTTT
TRBV9	-	-	TRBJ2-3	CASSVGPDTQYF	TGTGCCAGCAGCGTAGGTCCTGATACGCAGTATTTT
TRBV23-1	-	TRBD1	TRBJ1-5	CASTRGPTGTGQPQHF	TGCGCCAGCACTCGGGGCCCGACAGGGACAGGGCAGCCCCAGCATTTT
TRBV29-1	-	TRBD1	TRBJ2-1	CSARQGTYNEQFF	TGCAGCGCCCGACAGGGTACCTACAATGAGCAGTTCTTC
TRBV30	-	-	TRBJ2-7	CAWSVLGSYEQYF	TGTGCCTGGAGTGTGTTAGGTTCCTACGAGCAGTACTTC